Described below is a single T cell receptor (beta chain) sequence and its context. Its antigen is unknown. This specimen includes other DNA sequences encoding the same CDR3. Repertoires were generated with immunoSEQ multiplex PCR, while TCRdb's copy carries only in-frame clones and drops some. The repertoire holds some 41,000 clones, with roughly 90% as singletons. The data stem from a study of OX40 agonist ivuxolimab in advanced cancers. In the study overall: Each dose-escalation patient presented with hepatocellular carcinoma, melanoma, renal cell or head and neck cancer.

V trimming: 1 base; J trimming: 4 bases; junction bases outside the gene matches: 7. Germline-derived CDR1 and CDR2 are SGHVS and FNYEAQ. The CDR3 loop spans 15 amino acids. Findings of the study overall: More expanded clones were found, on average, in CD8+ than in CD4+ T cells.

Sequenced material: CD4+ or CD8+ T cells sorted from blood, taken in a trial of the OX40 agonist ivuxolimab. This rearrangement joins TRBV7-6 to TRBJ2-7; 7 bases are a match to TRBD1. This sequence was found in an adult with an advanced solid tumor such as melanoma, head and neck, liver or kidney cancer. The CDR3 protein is CASSLGRQGNYEQYF. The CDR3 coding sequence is TGTGCCAGCAGCTTAGGAAGACAGGGAAATTACGAGCAGTACTTC.